The sequence of this TCR beta chain was determined in a study of blood T cell repertoires in COVID-19. Study information: T cells, B-cell-depleted T cells, or PBMCs supplied cDNA or gDNA.

This CDR3 is 15 amino acids long. The V gene lost 6 bases and the J gene lost 5 bases, with 17 bases spanning the gap. Germline V gene data show CDR1 as MDHEN and CDR2 as SYDVKM. This clone has more than one count but fewer than ten. How the authors handled the data: Estimation of nucleated cell counts was performed using reference gene primer amplification. Here immunoSEQ multiplex PCR was the method, and the copy in TCRdb shows in-frame clones only, minus some. The V and J calls and clone size were taken over from that table, and D and trimming were inferred from the DNA. The sample lists 140,000 to 150,000 clones, 88% occurring once.

This sequence joins TRBV28 and TRBJ1-5; possible D gene TRBD1, 6 bases. The clonotype originates from a human donor in a cohort sampled during active COVID-19. Sequencing input: peripheral blood. CDR3 loop: CASRSQLRGHQPQHF. As DNA, the CDR3 is TGTGCCAGCAGGTCTCAACTCAGGGGACATCAGCCCCAGCATTTT.